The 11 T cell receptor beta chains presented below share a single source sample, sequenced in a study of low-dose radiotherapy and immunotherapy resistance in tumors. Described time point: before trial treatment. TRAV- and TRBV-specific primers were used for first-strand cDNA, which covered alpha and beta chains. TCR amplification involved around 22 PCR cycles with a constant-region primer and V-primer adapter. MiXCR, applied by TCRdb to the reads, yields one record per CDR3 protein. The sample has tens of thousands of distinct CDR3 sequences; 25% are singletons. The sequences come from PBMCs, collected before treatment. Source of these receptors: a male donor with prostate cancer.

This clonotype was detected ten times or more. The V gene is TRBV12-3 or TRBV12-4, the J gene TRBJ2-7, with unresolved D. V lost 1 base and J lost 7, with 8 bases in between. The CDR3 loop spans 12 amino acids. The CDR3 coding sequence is TGTGCCAGCAGTTTAGAAGCGAGGGAGCAGTACTTC. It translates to CASSLEAREQYF.

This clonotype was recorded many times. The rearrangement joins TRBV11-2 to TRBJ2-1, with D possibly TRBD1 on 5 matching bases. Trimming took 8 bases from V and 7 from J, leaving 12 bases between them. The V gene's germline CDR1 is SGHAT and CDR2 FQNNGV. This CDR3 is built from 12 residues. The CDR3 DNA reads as TGTGCCAGCGACAGTTTTGGGAATGAGCAGTTCTTC. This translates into CASDSFGNEQFF.

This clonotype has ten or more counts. The CDR3 reads CSARDLAELVVETQYF. In nucleotides, the CDR3 is TGCAGTGCTAGAGATCTCGCGGAGCTGGTTGTGGAGACCCAGTACTTC. The gene calls are TRBV20-1 and TRBJ2-5; D remains ambiguous. Germline lookup yields CDR1 DFQATT and CDR2 SNEGSKA (reference sequence). Deletions cut 0 bases from V and 5 bases from J, with 19 bases between. This CDR3 has 16 residues.

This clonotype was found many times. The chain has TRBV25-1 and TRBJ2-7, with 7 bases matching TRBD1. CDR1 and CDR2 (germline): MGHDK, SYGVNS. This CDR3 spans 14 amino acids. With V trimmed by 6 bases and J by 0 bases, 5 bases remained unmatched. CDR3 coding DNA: TGTGCCAGCAGCGCGGACAGGAGCTCCTACGAGCAGTACTTC. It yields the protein CASSADRSSYEQYF.

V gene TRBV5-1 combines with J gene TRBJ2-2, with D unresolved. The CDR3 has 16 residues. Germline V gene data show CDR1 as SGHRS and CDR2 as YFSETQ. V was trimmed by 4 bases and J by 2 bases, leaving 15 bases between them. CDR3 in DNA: TGCGCCAGCAGCCCTTCCACCCTACTAAACACCGGGGAGCTGTTTTTT. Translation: CASSPSTLLNTGELFF.

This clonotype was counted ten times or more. The CDR3 nucleotides are TGTGCCAGCAGCCAGGAGATCAGGCTAAGCACAGATACGCAGTATTTT. Translated, it gives CASSQEIRLSTDTQYF. This chain connects TRBV5-4 to TRBJ2-3; D not resolved. Germline values: CDR1 SGHNT, CDR2 YYREEE (reference sequence). This CDR3 is 16 amino acids long. Trimming took 4 bases from V and 0 from J, leaving 15 bases between them.

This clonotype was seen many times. CDR3 coding DNA: TGTGCCAGCAGTACTAGCGGACCCACAGATACGCAGTATTTT. Translation gives CASSTSGPTDTQYF. The chain joins TRBV6-2 or TRBV6-3 to TRBJ2-3; 8 nucleotides align to TRBD2. Trimming cost V 5 bases and J 2 bases; bases outside gene matches: 3. The germline V gene has CDR1 MNHEY and CDR2 SVGEGT. The CDR3 consists of 14 residues.

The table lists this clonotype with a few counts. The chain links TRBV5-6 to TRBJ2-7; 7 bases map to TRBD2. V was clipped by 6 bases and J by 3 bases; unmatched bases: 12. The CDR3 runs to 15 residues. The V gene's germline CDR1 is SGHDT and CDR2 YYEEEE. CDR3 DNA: TGTGCCAGCACCCGCGGGGGTGACAGATACTACGAGCAGTACTTC. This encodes CASTRGGDRYYEQYF.

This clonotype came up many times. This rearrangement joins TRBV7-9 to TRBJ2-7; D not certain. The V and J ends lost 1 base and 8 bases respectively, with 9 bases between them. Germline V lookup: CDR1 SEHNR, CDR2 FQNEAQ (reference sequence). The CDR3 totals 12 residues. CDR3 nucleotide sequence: TGTGCCAGCAGCTTAGAAAAACCACAGCAGTACTTC. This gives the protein CASSLEKPQQYF.

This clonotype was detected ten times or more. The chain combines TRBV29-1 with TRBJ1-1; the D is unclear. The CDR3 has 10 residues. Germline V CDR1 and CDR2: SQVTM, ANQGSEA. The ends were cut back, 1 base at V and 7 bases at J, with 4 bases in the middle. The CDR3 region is CSVEVLEAFF. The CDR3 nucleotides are TGCAGCGTTGAAGTCCTTGAAGCTTTCTTT.

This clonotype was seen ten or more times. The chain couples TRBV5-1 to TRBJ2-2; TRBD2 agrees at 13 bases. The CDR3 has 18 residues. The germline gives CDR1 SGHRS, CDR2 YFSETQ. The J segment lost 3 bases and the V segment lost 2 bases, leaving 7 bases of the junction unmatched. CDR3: CASSLLTSGRRHTGELFF. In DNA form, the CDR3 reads TGCGCCAGCAGCTTACTGACTAGCGGGAGGCGGCACACCGGGGAGCTGTTTTTT.